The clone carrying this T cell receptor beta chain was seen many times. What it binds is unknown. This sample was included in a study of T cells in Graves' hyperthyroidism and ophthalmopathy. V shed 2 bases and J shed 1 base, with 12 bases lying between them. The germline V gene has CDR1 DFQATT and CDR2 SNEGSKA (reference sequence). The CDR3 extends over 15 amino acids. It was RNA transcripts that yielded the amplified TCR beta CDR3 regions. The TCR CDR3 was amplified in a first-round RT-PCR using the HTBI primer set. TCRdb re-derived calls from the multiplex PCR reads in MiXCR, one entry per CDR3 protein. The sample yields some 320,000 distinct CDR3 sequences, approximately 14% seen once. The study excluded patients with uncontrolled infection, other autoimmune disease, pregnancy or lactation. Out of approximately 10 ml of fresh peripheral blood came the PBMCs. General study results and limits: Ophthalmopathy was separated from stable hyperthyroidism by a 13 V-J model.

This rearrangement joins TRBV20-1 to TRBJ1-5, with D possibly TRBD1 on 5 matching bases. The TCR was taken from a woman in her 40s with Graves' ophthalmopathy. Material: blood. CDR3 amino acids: CSARKKAGSNQPQHF. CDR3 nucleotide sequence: TGCAGTGCTAGAAAGAAGGCAGGGAGCAATCAGCCCCAGCATTTT.